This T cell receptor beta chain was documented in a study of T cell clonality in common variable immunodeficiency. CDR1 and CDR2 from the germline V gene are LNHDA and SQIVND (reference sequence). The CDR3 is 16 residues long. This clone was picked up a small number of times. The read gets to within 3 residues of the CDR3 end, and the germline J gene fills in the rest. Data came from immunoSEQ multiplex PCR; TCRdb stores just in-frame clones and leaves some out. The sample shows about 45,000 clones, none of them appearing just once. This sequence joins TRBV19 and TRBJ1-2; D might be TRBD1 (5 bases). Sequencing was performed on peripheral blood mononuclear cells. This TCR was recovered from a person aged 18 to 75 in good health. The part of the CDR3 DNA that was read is TGTGCCAGTAGTATCCCTAGCGGGAGACAGACAGATACC. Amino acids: CASSIPSGRQTDT. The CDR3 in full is CASSIPSGRQTDTYTF.